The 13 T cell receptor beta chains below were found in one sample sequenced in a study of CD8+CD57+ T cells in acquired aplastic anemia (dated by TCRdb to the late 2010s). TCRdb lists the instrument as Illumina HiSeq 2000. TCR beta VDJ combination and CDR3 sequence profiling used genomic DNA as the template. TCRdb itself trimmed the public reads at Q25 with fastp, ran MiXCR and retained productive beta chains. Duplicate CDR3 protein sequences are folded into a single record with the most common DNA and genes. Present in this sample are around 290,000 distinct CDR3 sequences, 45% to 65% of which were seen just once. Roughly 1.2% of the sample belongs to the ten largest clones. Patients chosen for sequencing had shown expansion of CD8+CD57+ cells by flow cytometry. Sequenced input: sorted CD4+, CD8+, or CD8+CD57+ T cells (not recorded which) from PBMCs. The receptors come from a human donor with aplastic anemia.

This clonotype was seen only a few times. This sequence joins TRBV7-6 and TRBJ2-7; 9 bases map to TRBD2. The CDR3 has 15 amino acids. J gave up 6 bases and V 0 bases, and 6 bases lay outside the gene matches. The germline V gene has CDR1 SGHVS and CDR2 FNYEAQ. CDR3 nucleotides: TGTGCCAGCAGCTTAGCGGCGGGAGGGCCGTTCGAGCAGTACTTC. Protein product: CASSLAAGGPFEQYF.

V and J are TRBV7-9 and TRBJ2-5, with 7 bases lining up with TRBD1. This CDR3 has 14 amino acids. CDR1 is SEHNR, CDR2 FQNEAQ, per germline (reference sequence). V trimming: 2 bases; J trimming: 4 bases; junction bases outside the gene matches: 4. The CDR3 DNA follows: TGTGCCAGCAGCTTAACCCGACAGGGAGAGACCCAGTACTTC. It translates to CASSLTRQGETQYF. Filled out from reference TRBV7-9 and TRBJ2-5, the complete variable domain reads DTGVSQNPRHKITKRGQNVTFRCDPISEHNRLYWYRQTLGQGPEFLTYFQNEAQLEKSRLLSDRFSAERPKGSFSTLEIQRTEQGDSAMYLCASSLTRQGETQYFGPGTRLLVL.

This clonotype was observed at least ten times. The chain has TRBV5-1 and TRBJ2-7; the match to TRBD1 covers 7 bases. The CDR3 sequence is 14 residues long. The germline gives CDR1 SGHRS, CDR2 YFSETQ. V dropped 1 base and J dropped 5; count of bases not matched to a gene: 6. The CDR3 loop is CASSLTGALNEQYF. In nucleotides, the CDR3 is TGCGCCAGCAGCTTGACAGGGGCTTTAAACGAGCAGTACTTC. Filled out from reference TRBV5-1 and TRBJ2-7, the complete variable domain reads KAGVTQTPRYLIKTRGQQVTLSCSPISGHRSVSWYQQTPGQGLQFLFEYFSETQRNKGNFPGRFSGRQFSNSRSEMNVSTLELGDSALYLCASSLTGALNEQYFGPGTRLTVT.

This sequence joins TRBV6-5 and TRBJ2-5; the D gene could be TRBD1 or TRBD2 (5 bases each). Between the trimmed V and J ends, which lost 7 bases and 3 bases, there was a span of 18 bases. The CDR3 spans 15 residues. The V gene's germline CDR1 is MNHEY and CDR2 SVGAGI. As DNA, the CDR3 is TGTGCCAGCAAAAGTGGGGCACCGGGGAAAGAGACCCAGTACTTC. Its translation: CASKSGAPGKETQYF.

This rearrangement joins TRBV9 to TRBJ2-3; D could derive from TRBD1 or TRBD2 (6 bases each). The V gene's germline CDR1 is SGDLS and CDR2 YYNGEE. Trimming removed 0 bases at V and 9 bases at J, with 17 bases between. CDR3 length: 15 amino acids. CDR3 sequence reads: CASSVVWGAGTTQYF. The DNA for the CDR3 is TGTGCCAGCAGCGTAGTGTGGGGGGCGGGGACCACGCAGTATTTT.

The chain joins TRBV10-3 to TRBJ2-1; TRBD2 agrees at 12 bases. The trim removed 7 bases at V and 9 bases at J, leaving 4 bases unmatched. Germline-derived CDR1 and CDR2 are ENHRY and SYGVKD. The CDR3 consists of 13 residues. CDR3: CAITGLAGTEQFF. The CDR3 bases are TGTGCCATCACCGGACTAGCGGGAACTGAGCAGTTCTTC.

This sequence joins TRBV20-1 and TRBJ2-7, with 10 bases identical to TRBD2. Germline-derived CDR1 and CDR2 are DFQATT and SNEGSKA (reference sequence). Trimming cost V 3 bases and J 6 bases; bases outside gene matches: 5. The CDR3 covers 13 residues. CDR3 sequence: CSASGLAGVEQYF. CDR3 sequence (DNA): TGCAGTGCTAGTGGGCTAGCGGGAGTCGAGCAGTACTTC.

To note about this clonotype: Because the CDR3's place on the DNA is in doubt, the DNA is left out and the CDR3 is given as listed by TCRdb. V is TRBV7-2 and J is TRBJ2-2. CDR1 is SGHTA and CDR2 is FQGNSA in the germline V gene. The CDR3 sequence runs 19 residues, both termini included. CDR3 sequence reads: CASSLKLLRAVLRAGELFF.

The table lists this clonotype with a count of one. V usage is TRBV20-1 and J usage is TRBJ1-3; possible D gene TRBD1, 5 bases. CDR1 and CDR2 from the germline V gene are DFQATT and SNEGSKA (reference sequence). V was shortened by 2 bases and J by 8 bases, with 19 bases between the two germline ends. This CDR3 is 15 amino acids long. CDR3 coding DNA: TGCAGTGCTAGACCGACACTCGGGCGAGGGGACACCATATATTTT. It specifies CSARPTLGRGDTIYF.

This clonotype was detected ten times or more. The CDR3 nucleotides read TGTGCCAGCAGCCGGAGCCAAACAGATACGCAGTATTTT. Protein: CASSRSQTDTQYF. V usage is TRBV9 and J usage is TRBJ2-3; no clear D gene. Germline V lookup: CDR1 SGDLS, CDR2 YYNGEE. Trimming took 4 bases from V and 3 from J, leaving 9 bases between them. The CDR3 is 13 amino acids.

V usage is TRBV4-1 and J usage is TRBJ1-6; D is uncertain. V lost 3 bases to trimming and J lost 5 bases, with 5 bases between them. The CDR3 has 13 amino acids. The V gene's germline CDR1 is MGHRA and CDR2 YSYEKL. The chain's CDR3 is CASSQPNNSPLHF. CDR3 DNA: TGCGCCAGCAGCCAGCCCAATAATTCACCCCTCCACTTT.

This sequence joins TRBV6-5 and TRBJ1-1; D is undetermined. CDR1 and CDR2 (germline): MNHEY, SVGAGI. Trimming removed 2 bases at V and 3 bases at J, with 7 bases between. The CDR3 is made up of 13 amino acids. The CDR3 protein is CASSYEAYTEAFF. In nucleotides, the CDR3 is TGTGCCAGCAGTTACGAGGCGTACACTGAAGCTTTCTTT.

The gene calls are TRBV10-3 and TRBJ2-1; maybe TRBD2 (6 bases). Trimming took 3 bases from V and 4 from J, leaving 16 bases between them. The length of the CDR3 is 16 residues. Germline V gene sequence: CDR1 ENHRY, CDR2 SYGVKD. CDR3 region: CAISEAVSGTYNEQFF. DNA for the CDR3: TGTGCCATCAGTGAAGCTGTTAGCGGAACTTACAATGAGCAGTTCTTC.